The present T cell receptor beta chain was sequenced within a study of Graves' ophthalmopathy and Graves' hyperthyroidism (dated by TCRdb to 2016 to 2019). About the full investigation: Peripheral blood was collected before any treatment was given, at the time of initial diagnosis. TCR beta repertoire signatures were used to distinguish Graves' ophthalmopathy from Graves' hyperthyroidism and to predict progression to ophthalmopathy. In total, 135 blood samples were TCR-sequenced: 43 ophthalmopathy, roughly 80 hyperthyroidism and some 17 hyperthyroidism-to-ophthalmopathy patients. To explore V-J signatures distinguishing ophthalmopathy from hyperthyroidism, a discovery set of around 97 patients (around 42 ophthalmopathy, 55 to 60 stable hyperthyroidism) was enrolled. The independent validation cohort included about 19 hyperthyroidism patients plus 17 patients who later progressed from hyperthyroidism to ophthalmopathy. In about six hyperthyroidism patients, the T-cell repertoires found in thyroid tissue were compared with those found in blood. After sampling, hyperthyroidism patients received methimazole starting at 30 mg daily, and ophthalmopathy patients received high-dose intravenous methylprednisolone.

This clonotype has a count of ten or more. The antigen it recognizes is unknown. Nothing much larger sits one base from this clone, and base qualities are not available. The ophthalmopathy patients had moderately to severely active disease, with a Clinical Activity Score of 3 or higher, a NOSPECS grade of 4 or higher, and a disease duration of less than 3 months. Anyone with other autoimmune diseases, uncontrolled infections, pregnancy or lactation was excluded from the study. Clinical symptoms, serum thyroxine, TRAb, thyroid ultrasound and orbital computed tomography formed the basis of the diagnosis. Ficoll-Paque density gradient centrifugation was used to isolate PBMCs from about 9.4 ml of fresh peripheral blood. Trizol reagent was used to extract the total RNA, and its quality was then checked on an Agilent 2100 Bioanalyzer. From a lookup of the germline V gene, CDR1 and CDR2 are MGHRA and YSYEKL. The trim is 3 bases for V and 5 bases for J, with a gap of 11 bases between the germline ends. The CDR3 numbers 13 residues from cysteine through phenylalanine. The sequence is cut down to CDR3 DNA, 39 bases in frame from base 1.

Here is what the overall study found, with its caveats: No statistical method was used to set the sample size in advance, and the investigators knew which group each participant was assigned to. In validation, the model predicted ophthalmopathy progression with 70.59% sensitivity and approximately 75% specificity; roughly eleven predicted patients were CT-confirmed with GO in a median of around 6 months. In cross-validation, the 13-signature model distinguished ophthalmopathy from stable hyperthyroidism with approximately 88% sensitivity and approximately 81% specificity, and in the test set the corresponding values were roughly 80% and 76%. Most of the expanded thyroid clonotypes with a frequency above 0.001 were also detected in blood, and it was suggested that the thyroid immune response may be reflected by blood repertoires.

For repertoire sequencing, the TCR beta CDR3 regions were amplified from RNA transcripts. A first-round RT-PCR used HTBI primers with the Qiagen OneStep RT-PCR kit, followed by a second-round multiplex PCR, size selection and purification. Libraries were sequenced on an Illumina HiSeq2000 using paired-end 100 bp reads. The authors processed their data as follows. SOAPnuke was used to process the reads, removing any read that contained adapters or uncalled bases, had a mean Phred below 15, or lacked an exact match to the constant primer or identifier. High-quality paired reads were merged with COPE v1.2.5. Clonotypes were defined as unique nucleotide sequences and were aligned to IMGT TRB V, D and J references using MiTCR v1.1. Analysis was restricted to V-J combinations with a frequency above 0.0001, which covered just over 98% of repertoires. For each V-J combination, a TCR clonal expansion and chaos score was defined as the ratio of F50 clonal expansion to chaos observed in the TCRdist matrix. Welch's t-statistics and random forest were used to reduce the features to some 13 V-J combinations, which were then used as input to a naive Bayes classifier. The Morisita-Horn index was used to measure how similar the thyroid and blood repertoires were. TCRdb passed the public sequencing reads through fastp at Q25 and MiXCR, retaining productive beta sequences. Each record represents a unique CDR3 protein, reported with the most common genes and DNA among its rows. V and J calls and clone size were set by TCRdb, not the authors. The sample contains under 350,000 distinct CDR3 sequences, about a sixth of them found a single time. Over 9% of the sample belongs to the ten largest clones.

The sequenced sample was peripheral blood. The chain joins TRBV4-1 to TRBJ2-7; the D gene is unclear. The TCR originated in an adult man with Graves' ophthalmopathy. The nucleotide sequence is TGCGCCAGCAGCCACGCAACATCCCACGAGCAGTACTTC. The encoded protein is CASSHATSHEQYF.